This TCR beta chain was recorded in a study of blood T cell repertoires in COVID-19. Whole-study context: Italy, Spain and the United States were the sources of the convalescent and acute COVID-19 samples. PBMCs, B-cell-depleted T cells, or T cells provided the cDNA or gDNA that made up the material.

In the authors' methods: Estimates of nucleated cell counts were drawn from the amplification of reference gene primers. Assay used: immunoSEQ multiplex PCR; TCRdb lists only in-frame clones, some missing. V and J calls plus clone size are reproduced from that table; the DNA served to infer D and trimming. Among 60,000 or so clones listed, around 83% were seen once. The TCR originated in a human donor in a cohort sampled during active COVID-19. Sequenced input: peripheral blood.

CDR3 sequence (DNA): TGTGCCAGTAGAGATAGTTGGGACAGCAACTCCTACGAGCAGTACTTC. Its protein is CASRDSWDSNSYEQYF. This chain connects TRBV19 to TRBJ2-7, with 7 bases fitting TRBD1. The junction had 11 bases not matched to a gene; V was cut back by 6 bases and J by 0 bases. Germline V CDR1 and CDR2: LNHDA, SQIVND (reference sequence). CDR3 length equals 16 residues.